The rows below give T cell receptor beta chains drawn from one sample of a study of shared T cell receptors in the human thymus. Using immunoSEQ multiplex PCR, the repertoire was profiled, and TCRdb retains in-frame clones only, with some absent. This table has about 660,000 clones, around nine tenths appearing once. These sequences were also reported in another study, on human thymus T cells.

Sequenced input: thymocytes. These receptors originate from a boy in the first two years of life with a congenital heart defect. CDR3s include the opening cysteine and the closing phenylalanine or tryptophan. The D gene is left open where the match is weak. Not all rows give a size; the values are once, few, many and, for expanded clones, a class.

>TRBV18|-|-|TRBJ1-2
CASSPSPDGYTF
TGTGCCAGCTCACCATCCCCCGATGGCTACACCTTC
>TRBV13|-|TRBD1|TRBJ2-3
CASSSGPWDRLADTQYF
TGTGCCAGCAGCTCGGGCCCTTGGGACAGGCTCGCAGATACGCAGTATTTT
>TRBV19|-|-|TRBJ2-7
CASSIWHEQYF
TGTGCCAGTAGTATCTGGCACGAGCAGTACTTC
>TRBV6-5|-|-|TRBJ2-7
CASRIVEGRDEQYF
TGTGCCAGCAGAATCGTTGAGGGCCGGGACGAGCAGTACTTC
>TRBV27|-|TRBD2|TRBJ2-1
CASSLLAGAINEQFF
TGTGCCAGCAGTCTGCTAGCGGGAGCCATTAATGAGCAGTTCTTC
>TRBV28|-|-|TRBJ1-1
CASSHQRREGNPEAFF
TGTGCCAGCAGTCATCAAAGAAGGGAGGGGAACCCTGAAGCTTTCTTT
>TRBV11-3|once|TRBD1|TRBJ1-4
CASSRRQGWGHEKLFF
TGTGCCAGCAGCCGCAGACAGGGCTGGGGACATGAAAAACTGTTTTTT
>TRBV28|-|-|TRBJ1-5
CASRCRVYSNQPQHF
TGTGCCAGCAGGTGCAGGGTATATAGCAATCAGCCCCAGCATTTT
>TRBV5-1|-|TRBD2|TRBJ2-7
CASSLGGGLLYEQYF
TGCGCCAGCAGCCTCGGGGGGGGACTCCTCTACGAGCAGTACTTC
>TRBV7-8|-|TRBD2|TRBJ2-1
CASSSHDPGLAGEAKGNEQFF
TGTGCCAGCAGCTCCCATGACCCGGGACTAGCGGGAGAGGCTAAGGGCAATGAGCAGTTCTTC
>TRBV1|-|-|TRBJ2-6
CTSSQAQVPGTGSSGANVLTF
TGCACCAGCAGCCAAGCTCAGGTGCCCGGGACAGGAAGCTCTGGGGCCAACGTCCTGACTTTC
>TRBV5-6|-|TRBD2|TRBJ2-1
CASRGRTGLDYNEQFF
TGTGCCAGCAGGGGGAGAACGGGACTAGATTACAATGAGCAGTTCTTC
>TRBV28|-|-|TRBJ1-5
CASSSDTGPSNQPQHF
TGTGCCAGCAGTTCGGATACAGGGCCGAGCAATCAGCCCCAGCATTTT
>TRBV7-9|-|TRBD2|TRBJ2-1
CASPTAGVKYNEQFF
TGTGCCAGCCCCACCGCGGGGGTAAAATACAATGAGCAGTTCTTC
>TRBV6-1|-|TRBD1|TRBJ1-5
CASRSQGAHSQPQHF
TGTGCCAGCAGGTCCCAGGGGGCGCATAGTCAGCCCCAGCATTTT
>TRBV30|-|TRBD2|TRBJ2-7
CAWSVSGLAPYEQYF
TGTGCCTGGAGTGTATCGGGACTAGCCCCCTACGAGCAGTACTTC
>TRBV6-5|once|-|TRBJ1-2
CASSGGTSYGYTF
TGTGCCAGCAGTGGCGGGACTTCTTATGGCTACACCTTC
>TRBV4-3|-|TRBD2|TRBJ2-3
CASSQDEVPGLAGGRSDTQYF
TGCGCCAGCAGCCAAGATGAGGTACCGGGACTAGCGGGAGGCCGATCAGATACGCAGTATTTT
>TRBV5-4|-|TRBD2|TRBJ2-7
CASSRGGTSGSYEQYF
TGTGCCAGCAGCCGCGGGGGGACTAGCGGTTCCTACGAGCAGTACTTC
>TRBV5-1|once|-|TRBJ1-1
CASSSWTVNTEAFF
TGCGCCAGCAGCTCCTGGACAGTTAACACTGAAGCTTTCTTT
>TRBV10-1|-|TRBD2|TRBJ2-1
CASSSGGLNEQFF
TGCGCCAGCAGCTCGGGAGGGCTCAATGAGCAGTTCTTC